One and the same sample provided the 15 T cell receptor beta chains below, sequenced in a study of CD8+ T cells in alopecia areata. The authors extracted RNA and reverse transcribed it into cDNA as the sequencing template. The method was immunoSEQ multiplex PCR; TCRdb's version includes in-frame clones alone and lacks a portion of them. This table holds roughly 150,000 clones, 55% found once. The sample was CD4+ T cells sorted from blood. The receptors were gathered from a human donor in good health.

J is TRBJ2-5 and V is TRBV25-1; D uncertain. V lost 0 bases and J lost 4, with 12 bases in between. Germline CDR1 is MGHDK and CDR2 is SYGVNS. The CDR3 contains 15 residues. The CDR3 region has the DNA TGTGCCAGCAGTGAATATGGATGGGAAGGAGAGACCCAGTACTTC. Protein: CASSEYGWEGETQYF.

This clone was detected a few times. The gene calls are TRBV11-2 and TRBJ2-7, with no clear D. Germline V CDR1 and CDR2: SGHAT, FQNNGV. The CDR3 contains 15 residues. Trimming stripped 3 bases from V and 2 bases from J, with 14 bases between. The CDR3 is CASSFAPIDAYEQYF. CDR3 bases: TGTGCCAGCAGCTTTGCCCCCATAGATGCCTACGAGCAGTACTTC.

This clone was counted between two and nine times. The genes are TRBV2 and TRBJ2-7; 8 bases are a match to TRBD1. Trimming at V came to 7 bases and at J to 7 bases, leaving 12 bases not matched to a gene. Per the germline V gene, CDR1 is SNHLY and CDR2 is FYNNEI. The CDR3 has 14 amino acids. CDR3 sequence (DNA): TGTGCCAGCATCGGTCTCAGGGGGCGGGGTGAGCAGTACTTC. Amino acids: CASIGLRGRGEQYF.

This clone has a handful of counts. Here the CDR3 DNA reads TGTGCCAGCAGTTTCGACGGTATCACTGAAGCTTTCTTT. Encoded protein: CASSFDGITEAFF. The gene calls are TRBV28 and TRBJ1-1; D gene unclear. This CDR3 region has 13 residues. Trimming took 3 bases from V and 4 from J, leaving 9 bases between them. CDR1 and CDR2 from the germline V gene are MDHEN and SYDVKM.

This clone was picked up a small number of times. The genes are TRBV11-2 and TRBJ1-5; perhaps TRBD1 as D (5 bases). The V end lost 1 base, the J end lost 3 bases, and 7 bases lay between the germline ends. CDR1 is SGHAT and CDR2 is FQNNGV in the germline V gene. The CDR3 contains 14 residues. The CDR3 is CASSLGGVNQPQHF. The DNA of the CDR3 is TGTGCCAGCAGCTTAGGAGGGGTCAATCAGCCCCAGCATTTT.

This clone was found a few times. The chain recombines TRBV29-1 with TRBJ2-7; D is undetermined. From germline, CDR1 is SQVTM and CDR2 ANQGSEA. The germline V and J ends were trimmed by 7 bases and 4 bases, with 14 bases remaining between them. This CDR3 spans 12 amino acids. The CDR3 bases are TGCAGCGCCGGCCTTAACAAATACGAGCAGTACTTC. Translated, it gives CSAGLNKYEQYF.

The chain combines TRBV19 with TRBJ1-5, with 8 bases aligning to TRBD1. The CDR3 spans 14 residues. V lost 6 bases to trimming and J lost 6 bases; unmatched junction nucleotides: 7. Germline CDR1 and CDR2: LNHDA and SQIVND (reference sequence). The CDR3 protein is CASRNQGAGQPQHF. CDR3 in DNA: TGTGCCAGTAGAAACCAGGGGGCGGGTCAGCCCCAGCATTTT. The complete variable domain, with remaining parts taken from reference TRBV19 and TRBJ1-5, reads DGGITQSPKYLFRKEGQNVTLSCEQNLNHDAMYWYRQDPGQGLRLIYYSQIVNDFQKGDIAEGYSVSREKKESFPLTVTSAQKNPTAFYLCASRNQGAGQPQHFGDGTRLSIL.

CDR3 sequence: CASSPPSGSEQFF. The CDR3, as DNA: TGTGCCAGCTCACCACCGTCAGGGAGTGAGCAGTTCTTC. The chain has TRBV18 and TRBJ2-1; D tentatively reads TRBD1 or TRBD2 (5 bases each). V was trimmed by 0 bases and J by 9 bases, leaving 9 bases between them. CDR3 length: 13 residues. The V gene's germline CDR1 is KGHSH and CDR2 LQKENI.

This clone was counted between two and nine times. The rearrangement joins TRBV7-9 to TRBJ2-3; no firm D call. Germline V gene lookup returns CDR1 SEHNR and CDR2 FQNEAQ (reference sequence). Trimming removed 5 bases at V and 10 bases at J, with 13 bases between. The CDR3 runs to 12 residues. The CDR3: CASSPTPAPQYF. In DNA form, the CDR3 reads TGTGCCAGCAGCCCAACACCGGCGCCGCAGTATTTT.

The V gene is TRBV11-1, the J gene TRBJ1-1; the match to TRBD1 covers 8 bases. The CDR3 loop spans 17 amino acids. V shed 5 bases, J shed 0 bases, and the junction held 11 bases outside the gene matches. Germline assignment: CDR1 SGHAT and CDR2 FQDESV (reference sequence). As DNA, the CDR3 is TGTGCCAGCAGCCGCCTTGGACAGGGCACACTGAACACTGAAGCTTTCTTT. It specifies CASSRLGQGTLNTEAFF. Drawing the rest from reference TRBV11-1 and TRBJ1-1, the complete variable domain is EAEVAQSPRYKITEKSQAVAFWCDPISGHATLYWYRQILGQGPELLVQFQDESVVDDSQLPKDRFSAERLKGVDSTLKIQPAELGDSAMYLCASSRLGQGTLNTEAFFGQGTRLTVV.

This rearrangement joins TRBV2 to TRBJ2-3; 13 bases are a match to TRBD2. Trimming took 6 bases from V and 6 from J; bases not matched to a gene: 6. The germline CDR1 and CDR2 sequences are SNHLY and FYNNEI. CDR3 length: 15 amino acids. The CDR3 is CASRLAGGPTDTQYF. The CDR3 DNA sequence: TGTGCCAGCAGACTAGCGGGAGGGCCCACGGATACGCAGTATTTT.

V gene TRBV29-1 combines with J gene TRBJ2-7; D is unclear. Germline V gene data show CDR1 as SQVTM and CDR2 as ANQGSEA. Trimming pared 4 bases from V and 0 bases from J, leaving 7 bases between. The CDR3 spans 12 residues. The CDR3 nucleotides read TGCAGCGTTGTCTTCCTCTCCTACGAGCAGTACTTC. Translating it yields CSVVFLSYEQYF.

The chain uses TRBV29-1 and TRBJ1-1; D call uncertain. Germline lookup yields CDR1 SQVTM and CDR2 ANQGSEA. V dropped 4 bases and J dropped 2 bases, with 8 bases sitting between them. This CDR3 has 12 amino acids. DNA of the CDR3: TGCAGCGTTGTAGGGATCAACACTGAAGCTTTCTTT. It yields the protein CSVVGINTEAFF.

The rearrangement links TRBV6-5 to TRBJ1-2; 11 bases are a match to TRBD1. The CDR3 consists of 13 residues. Germline lookup yields CDR1 MNHEY and CDR2 SVGAGI. The V segment lost 10 bases and the J segment 8 bases; nucleotides outside the gene matches: 9. The CDR3 region is CATWTGGAYGYTF. The CDR3 DNA follows: TGTGCCACCTGGACAGGGGGCGCGTACGGCTACACCTTC.

The chain links TRBV20-1 to TRBJ2-1, with D uncertain. This CDR3 is built from 10 residues. The V and J ends lost 6 bases and 4 bases respectively, with 4 bases between them. Germline lookup yields CDR1 DFQATT and CDR2 SNEGSKA (reference sequence). The CDR3 DNA is TGCAGTGCGCATTACAATGAGCAGTTCTTC. Its protein is CSAHYNEQFF.